One and the same sample provided the 21 T cell receptor beta chains below, sequenced in a study of T cell changes during pregnancy in multiple sclerosis. The data were produced by immunoSEQ multiplex PCR, yet TCRdb's version contains in-frame clones alone and is incomplete. This table has under 85,000 clones, under 90% appearing once. The sequencing here drew on peripheral blood, taken after pregnancy. These receptors came from a female donor in good health, enrolled as a control in a pregnancy study.

In nucleotides, the CDR3 is TGTGCCACCAGCAGGCGTACAGGGGGCTGGGGGGCCAACGTCCTGACTTTC. This encodes CATSRRTGGWGANVLTF. The chain couples TRBV15 to TRBJ2-6; 9 bases match TRBD1. The CDR3 has 17 amino acids. Germline V lookup: CDR1 LNHNV, CDR2 YYDKDF (reference sequence). Losses at the gene ends were 3 bases for V and 4 bases for J; bases not matched to a gene: 7. The full variable domain, its missing parts supplied by reference TRBV15 and TRBJ2-6, is DAMVIQNPRYQVTQFGKPVTLSCSQTLNHNVMYWYQQKSSQAPKLLFHYYDKDFNNEADTPDNFQSRRPNTSFCFLDIRSPGLGDTAMYLCATSRRTGGWGANVLTFGAGSRLTVL.

The chain has TRBV6-1 and TRBJ1-3, with 8 bases aligning to TRBD1. CDR1 is MNHNS and CDR2 is SASEGT in the germline V gene. This CDR3 spans 16 amino acids. The junction had 5 bases not matched to a gene; V was cut back by 2 bases and J by 2 bases. CDR3 sequence (DNA): TGTGCCAGCAGTGAACGTGACAGGGGAGCTGGAAACACCATATATTTT. Translation: CASSERDRGAGNTIYF.

The chain couples TRBV9 to TRBJ1-1; unclear D gene. Germline loops: CDR1 SGDLS, CDR2 YYNGEE. V gave up 1 base and J gave up 3 bases, with 10 bases separating them. The CDR3 sequence is 14 residues long. In DNA, the CDR3 is TGTGCCAGCAGCGTAAGGTACGGAGACACTGAAGCTTTCTTT. Protein product: CASSVRYGDTEAFF.

The chain employs TRBV6-5 and TRBJ2-5; the D gene is possibly TRBD1 (5 bases). Germline V gives CDR1 MNHEY, CDR2 SVGAGI. Trimming removed 6 bases from V and 5 bases from J, with 10 bases in between. This CDR3 region has 12 residues. The CDR3: CASSHNRETQYF. The DNA for the CDR3 is TGTGCCAGCAGCCACAACAGGGAGACCCAGTACTTC.

The V gene is TRBV6-1, the J gene TRBJ2-7; 9 positions agree with TRBD1. V shed 6 bases and J 5 bases; nucleotides not matched to a gene: 5. Germline CDR1 MNHNS, CDR2 SASEGT. CDR3 length equals 13 residues. Here the CDR3 DNA reads TGTGCCAGCAGCCGGACAGGGGAGAACGAGCAGTACTTC. Protein: CASSRTGENEQYF.

The chain links TRBV19 to TRBJ1-1; TRBD1 matches at 8 bases. The CDR3 contains 14 residues. Germline V lookup: CDR1 LNHDA, CDR2 SQIVND (reference sequence). Trimming at V came to 9 bases and at J to 4 bases, leaving 10 bases not matched to a gene. The DNA of the CDR3 is TGTGCCAGAAGACAGGGGAGGCGGGGCACTGAAGCTTTCTTT. Protein sequence: CARRQGRRGTEAFF.

This sequence joins TRBV5-1 and TRBJ2-3, with 11 bases identical to TRBD2. J was trimmed by 4 bases and V by 0 bases; bases with no gene match: 1. Germline CDR1 is SGHRS and CDR2 is YFSETQ. The CDR3 length is 15 residues. CDR3 sequence: CASSLGSGRADTQYF. For the CDR3, the DNA is TGCGCCAGCAGCTTGGGTAGCGGGAGGGCAGATACGCAGTATTTT.

This chain joins TRBV27 and TRBJ1-2; TRBD1 aligns across 9 bases. Germline assignment: CDR1 MNHEY and CDR2 SMNVEV (reference sequence). CDR3 length: 13 residues. The V segment lost 6 bases and the J segment 3 bases; nucleotides outside the gene matches: 2. CDR3 region: CASRRDRDYGYTF. CDR3 DNA sequence: TGTGCCAGCAGGCGGGACAGGGACTATGGCTACACCTTC.

This clone was seen a few times. The rearrangement uses TRBV11-3 and TRBJ1-1; D is perhaps TRBD1 (5 bases). The CDR3 runs 12 residues. The germline CDR1 and CDR2 sequences are SGHNT and YENEEA. V gave up 1 base and J gave up 8 bases, with 8 bases separating them. The CDR3 nucleotides are TGTGCCAGCAGCTTAGTTAAGGGGGAAGCTTTCTTT. Translating gives CASSLVKGEAFF.

This sequence joins TRBV29-1 and TRBJ2-7, with 7 bases matching TRBD2. CDR3 length: 14 amino acids. The ends lost 2 bases at V and 4 bases at J; junction bases unmatched: 8. Germline assignment: CDR1 SQVTM and CDR2 ANQGSEA. The CDR3 DNA sequence: TGCAGCGTTGAACTAGCGGTGCGCCCTTACGAGCAGTACTTC. Residues: CSVELAVRPYEQYF.

The V call is TRBV5-1, the J call TRBJ2-3; 8 nucleotides agree with TRBD2. CDR1 is SGHRS, CDR2 YFSETQ, per germline. J was trimmed by 3 bases and V by 7 bases; bases with no gene match: 13. This CDR3 has 16 residues. The CDR3 reads CASRGGLGGGTDTQYF. In nucleotides, the CDR3 is TGCGCCAGCCGGGGGGGTCTAGGTGGAGGTACAGATACGCAGTATTTT.

The chain recombines TRBV15 with TRBJ2-2; weak D call: TRBD2 (6 bases). Germline-derived CDR1 and CDR2 are LNHNV and YYDKDF (reference sequence). There are 16 residues in the CDR3. Trimming took off 0 bases at V and 2 bases at J, with 10 bases between the two ends. This CDR3 is CATSRDRTTNTGELFF. The CDR3 DNA sequence: TGTGCCACCAGCAGAGATCGGACTACCAACACCGGGGAGCTGTTTTTT.

As for this clone: At one end, the junction sequence differs from germline, possibly due to a read error. For the CDR3, the DNA is TGTGCCAGCAGTTACTCGCACTCGGGGAACCCTGAAGCTTTCTTT. Its translation is CASSYSHSGNPEAFF. The chain links TRBV6-6 to TRBJ1-1; D ambiguous. Germline V gene lookup returns CDR1 MNHNY and CDR2 SVGAGI (reference sequence). The CDR3 totals 15 residues.

The V and J genes are TRBV30 and TRBJ2-3; 10 bases align to TRBD1. Germline CDR1 is GTSNPN and CDR2 is SVGIG (reference sequence). Trimming cost V 0 bases and J 2 bases; bases outside gene matches: 8. CDR3 length: 17 residues. The CDR3: CAWSVNRGQGNTDTQYF. DNA for the CDR3: TGTGCCTGGAGTGTCAACCGGGGACAGGGGAACACAGATACGCAGTATTTT.

This rearrangement joins TRBV9 to TRBJ1-6; possibly TRBD1 for D (5 bases). Germline lookup yields CDR1 SGDLS and CDR2 YYNGEE. This CDR3 spans 14 amino acids. V lost 1 base, J lost 7 bases, and 9 bases lay in between. The CDR3 reads CASSVSQGNSPLHF. CDR3 coding DNA: TGTGCCAGCAGCGTAAGTCAGGGCAATTCACCCCTCCACTTT.

The CDR3 sequence: CAWSGGGLANEQFF. DNA for the CDR3: TGTGCCTGGAGTGGAGGCGGACTAGCGAATGAGCAGTTCTTC. V and J are TRBV30 and TRBJ2-1; 9 bases match TRBD2. The V and J ends lost 1 base and 7 bases, in that order; junction bases with no gene match: 5. The CDR3 runs to 14 residues. CDR1 is GTSNPN and CDR2 is SVGIG in the germline V gene (reference sequence).

This rearrangement joins TRBV9 to TRBJ1-2; no clear D gene. The CDR3 runs 16 residues. CDR1 SGDLS and CDR2 YYNGEE come from the germline V gene. V lost 4 bases and J 3 bases, leaving 19 bases between the germline ends. CDR3 amino acids: CASSSSGGNSHYGYTF. The CDR3 DNA reads as TGTGCCAGCAGCTCCTCGGGTGGTAATTCGCACTATGGCTACACCTTC.

The rearrangement joins TRBV11-3 to TRBJ1-1, with 8 bases fitting TRBD1. Germline V lookup: CDR1 SGHNT, CDR2 YENEEA. The CDR3 extends over 14 amino acids. The trim removed 5 bases at V and 5 bases at J, leaving 7 bases unmatched. CDR3 nucleotide sequence: TGTGCCAGCAGCCTAGGACAGGGACGAACTGAAGCTTTCTTT. It yields the protein CASSLGQGRTEAFF.

This rearrangement joins TRBV29-1 to TRBJ2-1, with D perhaps TRBD2 (5 bases). V was shortened by 3 bases and J by 0 bases, with 12 bases between the two germline ends. This CDR3 comprises 15 residues. Germline V gene lookup returns CDR1 SQVTM and CDR2 ANQGSEA. The CDR3 coding sequence is TGCAGCGTTGATGGACTGGCAGCCTCCTACAATGAGCAGTTCTTC. Amino acid sequence: CSVDGLAASYNEQFF.

As to this clone: Germline is not matched at one junction end, which may reflect a read error. This chain joins TRBV15 and TRBJ2-1, with TRBD2 matching over 11 bases. Germline values: CDR1 LNHNV, CDR2 YYDKDF (reference sequence). The CDR3 length is 14 residues. CDR3 protein: CATGSSGRDNEQFF. CDR3 nucleotide sequence: TGTGCCACCGGCAGTAGCGGGAGGGACAATGAGCAGTTCTTC.

The V call is TRBV5-4, the J call TRBJ1-1, with unresolved D. Germline V gene lookup returns CDR1 SGHNT and CDR2 YYREEE (reference sequence). This CDR3 contains 16 residues. V was trimmed by 2 bases and J by 0 bases, leaving 14 bases between them. In nucleotides, the CDR3 is TGTGCCAGCAGCTTTGTAAGGGCGGGGATGAACACTGAAGCTTTCTTT. Its translation: CASSFVRAGMNTEAFF.